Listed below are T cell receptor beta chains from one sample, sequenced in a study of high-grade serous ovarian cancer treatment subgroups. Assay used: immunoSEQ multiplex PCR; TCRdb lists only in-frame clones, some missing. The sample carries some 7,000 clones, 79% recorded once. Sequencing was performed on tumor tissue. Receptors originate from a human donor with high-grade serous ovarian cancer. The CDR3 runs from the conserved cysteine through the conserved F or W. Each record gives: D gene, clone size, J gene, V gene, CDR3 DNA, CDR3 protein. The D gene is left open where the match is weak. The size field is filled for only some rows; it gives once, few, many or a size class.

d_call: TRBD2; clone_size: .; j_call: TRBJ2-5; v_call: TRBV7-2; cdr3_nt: TGTGCCAGCACCCCAGGTGGAAGCGGGAGAGAGACCCAGTACTTC; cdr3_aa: CASTPGGSGRETQYF
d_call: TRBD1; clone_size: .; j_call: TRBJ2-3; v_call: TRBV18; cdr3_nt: TGTGCCAGCTCACGACTACAGGGGAAGTGGGCAGATACGCAGTATTTT; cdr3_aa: CASSRLQGKWADTQYF
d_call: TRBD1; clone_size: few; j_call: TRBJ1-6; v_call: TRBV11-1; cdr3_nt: TGTGCCAGCAGGACCGGGACAGAGAATTCACCCCTCCACTTT; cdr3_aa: CASRTGTENSPLHF
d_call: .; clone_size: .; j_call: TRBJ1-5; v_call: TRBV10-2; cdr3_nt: TGCGCCAGCAGTAAAGACGTGAGCAATCAGCCCCAGCATTTT; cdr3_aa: CASSKDVSNQPQHF
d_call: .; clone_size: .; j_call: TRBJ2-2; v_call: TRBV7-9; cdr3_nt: TGTGCCAGCAGCAGGGTGGCCGGGGAGCTGTTTTTT; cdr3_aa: CASSRVAGELFF
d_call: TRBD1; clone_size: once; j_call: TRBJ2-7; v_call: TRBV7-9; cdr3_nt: TGTGCCAGCAGCCGGGACAGGGGGACCTACGAGCAGTACTTC; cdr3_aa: CASSRDRGTYEQYF
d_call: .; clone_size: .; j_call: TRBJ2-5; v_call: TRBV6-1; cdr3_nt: TGTGCCAGCACCCTAGCAGGAGCACAAGAGACCCAGTACTTC; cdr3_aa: CASTLAGAQETQYF
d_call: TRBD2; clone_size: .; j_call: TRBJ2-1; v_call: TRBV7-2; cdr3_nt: TGTGCCAGCAGCTTAGTAGGACTAGTTAATGAGCAGTTCTTC; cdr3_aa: CASSLVGLVNEQFF
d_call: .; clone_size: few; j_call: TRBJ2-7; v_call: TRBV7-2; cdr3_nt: TGTGCCAGCAGCTGGCGGCCTCGGGACGAGCAGTACTTC; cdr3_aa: CASSWRPRDEQYF
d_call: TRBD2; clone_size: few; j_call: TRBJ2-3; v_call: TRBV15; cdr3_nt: TGTGCCACCTGGAAACCGGGACTAGCGGGAGAAGGGACAGATACGCAGTATTTT; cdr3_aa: CATWKPGLAGEGTDTQYF
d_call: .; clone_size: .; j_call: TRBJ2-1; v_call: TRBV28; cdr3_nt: TGTGCCAGCAGTTTACCCCTCAATGAGCAGTTCTTC; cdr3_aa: CASSLPLNEQFF
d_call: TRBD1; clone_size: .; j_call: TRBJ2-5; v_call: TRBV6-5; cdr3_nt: TGTGCCAGCAGTTTACCGGGACAGGGTGTAGGGACCCAGTACTTC; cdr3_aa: CASSLPGQGVGTQYF
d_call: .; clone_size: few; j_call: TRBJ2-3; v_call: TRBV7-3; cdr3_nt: TGTGCCAGCAGCTTAACTTCACTAGCTTTTACCGGAGATACGCAGTATTTT; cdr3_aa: CASSLTSLAFTGDTQYF
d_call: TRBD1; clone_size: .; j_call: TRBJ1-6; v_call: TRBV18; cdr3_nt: TGTGCCAGCTCCCGGGACAGGGGGAATTCACCCCTCCACTTT; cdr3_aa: CASSRDRGNSPLHF
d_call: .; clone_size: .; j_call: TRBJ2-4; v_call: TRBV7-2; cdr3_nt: TGTGCCAGCAGCCCCTCGCCAGAACGGGCCAGAAACATTCAGTACTTC; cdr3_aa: CASSPSPERARNIQYF
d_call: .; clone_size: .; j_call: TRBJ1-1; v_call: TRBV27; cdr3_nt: TGTGCCGCAAAGGCCGGGGGGGGGCAGAACACTGAAGCTTTCTTT; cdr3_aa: CAAKAGGGQNTEAFF
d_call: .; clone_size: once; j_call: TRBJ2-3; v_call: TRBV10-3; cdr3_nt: TGTGCCATCAGTGGAAGCACAGATACGCAGTATTTT; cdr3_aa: CAISGSTDTQYF
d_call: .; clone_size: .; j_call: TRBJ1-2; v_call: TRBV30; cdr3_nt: TGTGCCTGGAGTGACCATGGCTACACCTTC; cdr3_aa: CAWSDHGYTF
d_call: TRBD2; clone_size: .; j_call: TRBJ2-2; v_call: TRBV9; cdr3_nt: TGTGCCAGCAGCGCCAAACTAGCGGGATACGGTACCGGGGAGCTGTTTTTT; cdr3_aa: CASSAKLAGYGTGELFF
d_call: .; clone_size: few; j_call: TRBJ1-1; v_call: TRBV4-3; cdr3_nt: TGCGCCAGCAGCCCGTTTCGCAACACTGAAGCTTTCTTT; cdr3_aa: CASSPFRNTEAFF
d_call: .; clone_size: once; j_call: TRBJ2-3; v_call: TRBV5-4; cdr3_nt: TGTGCCAGCAGCTGGGGGGATAGCGGTAACACCCCGGCAGATACGCAGTATTTT; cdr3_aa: CASSWGDSGNTPADTQYF
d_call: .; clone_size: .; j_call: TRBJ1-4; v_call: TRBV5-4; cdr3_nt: TGTGCCAGCAGCCTTAAAAATAGTGAAAAACTGTTTTTT; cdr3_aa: CASSLKNSEKLFF
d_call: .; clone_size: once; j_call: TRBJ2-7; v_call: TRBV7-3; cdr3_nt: TGTGCCAGCAGCCCCGCCGGGACTGGGAAGGGCGAGCAGTACTTC; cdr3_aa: CASSPAGTGKGEQYF
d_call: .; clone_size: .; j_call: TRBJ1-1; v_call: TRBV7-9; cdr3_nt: TGTGCCAGCAGCCCCCCGGGGGGAATCGACGCTGAAGCTTTCTTT; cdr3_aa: CASSPPGGIDAEAFF
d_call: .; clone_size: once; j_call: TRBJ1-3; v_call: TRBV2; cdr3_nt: TGTGCCAGCAGTGGAGTGGACTCTGGAAACACCATATATTTT; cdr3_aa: CASSGVDSGNTIYF
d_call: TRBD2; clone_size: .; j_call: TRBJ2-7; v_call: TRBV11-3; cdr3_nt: TGTGCCAGCAGCTTAGCCGGGACTAGCGGGAGTTTCCCCTACGAGCAGTACTTC; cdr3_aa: CASSLAGTSGSFPYEQYF
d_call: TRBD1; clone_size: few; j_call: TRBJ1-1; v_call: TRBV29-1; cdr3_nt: TGCAGCGTTGCAGGGGGGGACACTGAAGCTTTCTTT; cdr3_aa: CSVAGGDTEAFF
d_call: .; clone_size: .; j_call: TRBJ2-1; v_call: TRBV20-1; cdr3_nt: TGCAGTGCTAGAGGAGGATATGAGCAGTTCTTC; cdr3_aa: CSARGGYEQFF
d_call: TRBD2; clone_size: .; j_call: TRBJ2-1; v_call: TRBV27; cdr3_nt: TGTGCCAGCACCTCACCCCAACCGGGACTAGCGGGAACCGAGCAGTTCTTC; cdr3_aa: CASTSPQPGLAGTEQFF